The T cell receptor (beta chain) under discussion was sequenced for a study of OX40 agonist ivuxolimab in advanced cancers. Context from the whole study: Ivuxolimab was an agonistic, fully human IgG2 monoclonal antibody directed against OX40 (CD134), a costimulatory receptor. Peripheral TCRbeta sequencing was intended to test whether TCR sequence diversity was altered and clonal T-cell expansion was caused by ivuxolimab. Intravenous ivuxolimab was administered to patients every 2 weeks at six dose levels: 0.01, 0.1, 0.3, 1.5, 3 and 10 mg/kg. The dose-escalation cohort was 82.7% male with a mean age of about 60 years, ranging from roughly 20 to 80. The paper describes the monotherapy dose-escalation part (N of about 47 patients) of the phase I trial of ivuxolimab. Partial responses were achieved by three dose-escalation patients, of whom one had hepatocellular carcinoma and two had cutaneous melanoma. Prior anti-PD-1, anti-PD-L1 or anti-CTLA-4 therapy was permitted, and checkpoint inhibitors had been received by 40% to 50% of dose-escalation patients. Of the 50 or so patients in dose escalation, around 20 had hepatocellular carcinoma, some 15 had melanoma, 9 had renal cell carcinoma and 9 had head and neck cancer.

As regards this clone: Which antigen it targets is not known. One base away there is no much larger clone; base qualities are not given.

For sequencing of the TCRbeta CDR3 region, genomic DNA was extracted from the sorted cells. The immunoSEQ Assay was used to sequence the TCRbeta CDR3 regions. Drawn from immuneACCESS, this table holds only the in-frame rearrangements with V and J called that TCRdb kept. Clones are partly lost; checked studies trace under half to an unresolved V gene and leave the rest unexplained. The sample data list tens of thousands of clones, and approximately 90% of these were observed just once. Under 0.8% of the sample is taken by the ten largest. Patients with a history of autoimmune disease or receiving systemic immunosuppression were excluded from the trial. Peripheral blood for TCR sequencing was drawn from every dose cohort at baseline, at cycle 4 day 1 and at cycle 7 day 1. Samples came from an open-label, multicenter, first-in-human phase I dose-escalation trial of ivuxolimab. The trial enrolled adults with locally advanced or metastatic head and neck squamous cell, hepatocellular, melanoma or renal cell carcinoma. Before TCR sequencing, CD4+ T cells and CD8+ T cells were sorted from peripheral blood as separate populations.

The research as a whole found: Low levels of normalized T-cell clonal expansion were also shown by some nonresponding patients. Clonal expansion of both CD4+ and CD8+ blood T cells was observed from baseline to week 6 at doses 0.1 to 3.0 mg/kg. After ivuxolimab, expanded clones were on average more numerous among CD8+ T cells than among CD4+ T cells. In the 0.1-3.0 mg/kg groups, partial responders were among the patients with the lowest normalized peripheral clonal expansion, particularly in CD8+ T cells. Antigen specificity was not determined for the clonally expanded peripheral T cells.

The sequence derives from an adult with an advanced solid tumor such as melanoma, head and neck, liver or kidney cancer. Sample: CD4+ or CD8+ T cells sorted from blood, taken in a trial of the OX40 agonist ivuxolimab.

This receptor has the CDR3 CASSPYPGTGNSPLHF. The DNA is TGCGCCAGCAGCCCATACCCCGGGACAGGGAATTCACCCCTCCACTTT. The chain links TRBV5-1 with TRBJ1-6, and TRBD1 aligns with 9 junction nucleotides. From its cysteine to its phenylalanine, the CDR3 spans 16 amino acids. Left in the record is the CDR3 DNA by itself, 48 bases read in frame from the first base. V is pruned by 4 bases and J by 7 bases, leaving 9 bases of the junction without a gene match. From a lookup of the germline V gene, CDR1 and CDR2 are SGHRS and YFSETQ.